This T cell receptor beta chain was sequenced for a study of T cells in Graves' hyperthyroidism and ophthalmopathy (dated by TCRdb to about 2019). For the wider study: Peripheral blood was sampled at the time of initial diagnosis, prior to any treatment. To identify distinguishing TCR V-J signatures, a discovery cohort of about 100 patients was used, comprising some 43 with Graves' ophthalmopathy and approximately 58 with stable Graves' hyperthyroidism. Prospective prediction of ophthalmopathy was tested in an independent validation cohort of about 19 hyperthyroidism patients and 17 patients who later progressed to ophthalmopathy. The 85 to 100 discovery patients were divided at random into training and test sets in a 7:3 ratio. Thyroid tissue and blood T-cell repertoires from six Graves' hyperthyroidism patients were also compared in the study. After blood sampling, hyperthyroidism patients were treated with methimazole at a starting dose of 30 mg daily, and ophthalmopathy patients were treated with high-dose intravenous methylprednisolone. The paper reports TCR Vbeta CDR3 sequencing of over 120 peripheral blood samples: 40 to 45 ophthalmopathy, under 85 hyperthyroidism and some 17 progressor patients.

At least ten counts were recorded for this clonotype. Its antigen specificity is not known. No much larger clone exists at a distance of one base, and base qualities are not known. Amplification of TCR beta CDR3 regions was carried out from RNA transcripts. The first round of RT-PCR for the TCR CDR3 was performed with the HTBI primer set and the Qiagen OneStep RT-PCR kit. Libraries were constructed in a second round of multiplex PCR, after which size selection and purification were performed. Paired-end sequencing of the libraries was performed with 100 bp reads on an Illumina HiSeq2000. The source study handled its data this way. SOAPnuke was used to process the raw data, removing reads that contained adapters or uncalled bases, had a mean Phred below 15, or lacked an exact match to the constant primer or identifier. COPE v1.2.5 was used to merge the high-quality paired reads, and each unique nucleotide sequence was defined as a clonotype. MiTCR v1.1 was used to align clonotypes to the IMGT TRBV, TRBD and TRBJ reference segments. The analysis was restricted to V-J combinations with a frequency above 0.0001, which together covered 99% to 99.2% of the repertoires. A TCS score was defined as the ratio of F50 (clonal expansion) to E x V (chaos), with BLOSUM62-based TCRdist applied between CDR3 peptides within each V-J. Welch's t-statistics and random forest reduced roughly 500 V-J features to roughly 13, which were used in a naive Bayes classifier (R e1071). The public reads were run again by TCRdb, first through fastp at Q25 and then through MiXCR, and only productive beta chains were kept. Here each entry gathers all rows of one CDR3 protein and keeps the most common genes and DNA. TCRdb's processing, not the study's, gives the V and J calls here. The sample profile shows a few hundred thousand distinct CDR3 sequences; approximately 13% of them were found once. The top ten constitute less than 10% of the sample.

CDR1 MDHEN and CDR2 SYDVKM are derived from the germline V gene. Trimming takes 8 bases from V and 4 bases from J, and the germline ends sit 11 bases apart. Its CDR3 holds 12 amino acids, cysteine through phenylalanine. Just CDR3 DNA is preserved here, 36 bases in frame from base 1. Stable Graves' hyperthyroidism was defined as no progression to ophthalmopathy during 18 months of follow-up. The hyperthyroidism patients were between 18 and 65 years old and newly diagnosed, with a disease duration of less than 2 months. Any patient with an uncontrolled infection, another autoimmune disease, pregnancy or lactation was excluded. Diagnoses relied on clinical symptoms, serum thyroxine and TRAb, thyroid ultrasound and orbital computed tomography. PBMCs were separated from roughly 10 ml of fresh peripheral blood using Ficoll-Paque density gradient centrifugation. Total RNA was extracted with Trizol reagent, and quality was checked on an Agilent 2100 Bioanalyzer.

What the work shows at the level of the full study, not this receptor alone: In validation, progression to ophthalmopathy was predicted by the model with around 70% sensitivity and 72% to 85% specificity, a median of approximately 6.5 months before onset. Sample size was not statistically predetermined, and investigators were not blinded to group allocation. A 13 V-J signature model separated ophthalmopathy from stable hyperthyroidism, with nearly 90% sensitivity and roughly 81% specificity in cross-validation and 80%/75% in testing. Most expanded thyroid clonotypes (frequency above 0.001) were also found in blood, which suggests that blood repertoires may mirror thyroid immune responses.

This TCR came from a woman in her late teens or twenties with Graves' hyperthyroidism. The sequencing sample was made of blood. Rearrangement joined TRBV28 to TRBJ2-5, with the D gene not confidently named. In nucleotide form, the sequence is TGTGCCAGCCGCGAATCGGGAGAGACCCAGTACTTC. It encodes CASRESGETQYF.